These 18 T cell receptor beta chains came from one sample sequenced in a study of control samples from healthy donors and cancer patients. Profiled with immunoSEQ multiplex PCR; TCRdb holds only in-frame clones, not every one. The sample gives 120,000 to 150,000 clones, more than 85% of which show up once; about 3.2% is in the top ten. The sequenced sample consisted of blood. All receptors derive from a man aged 25 to 45 in good health.

This clone was seen a few times. The chain carries TRBV15 and TRBJ2-7; a possible D gene is TRBD1 (6 bases). The V gene's germline CDR1 is LNHNV and CDR2 YYDKDF (reference sequence). V was pared by 4 bases and J by 2 bases, with 21 bases between. CDR3 length equals 17 residues. The chain's CDR3 is CATSTTLTGQLTYEQYF. The CDR3 nucleotides are TGTGCCACCAGCACCACCCTCACCGGACAGCTTACCTACGAGCAGTACTTC. Full variable domain (remainder filled in from reference TRBV15 and TRBJ2-7): DAMVIQNPRYQVTQFGKPVTLSCSQTLNHNVMYWYQQKSSQAPKLLFHYYDKDFNNEADTPDNFQSRRPNTSFCFLDIRSPGLGDTAMYLCATSTTLTGQLTYEQYFGPGTRLTVT.

The chain employs TRBV7-9 and TRBJ2-7; no firm D call. Trimming cost V 2 bases and J 2 bases, with 10 bases left between them. The germline V gene has CDR1 SEHNR and CDR2 FQNEAQ (reference sequence). This CDR3 is built from 14 residues. The CDR3 nucleotides are TGTGCCAGCAGCTTATTACCGCCGGCCTACGAGCAGTACTTC. Its protein product is CASSLLPPAYEQYF.

The chain couples TRBV11-2 to TRBJ2-5, with 8 bases lining up with TRBD2. This CDR3 is built from 15 residues. V was pared by 1 base and J by 2 bases, with 3 bases of the junction left unmatched. The germline V gene encodes CDR1 SGHAT and CDR2 FQNNGV. The CDR3 region has the DNA TGTGCCAGCAGCTTAGCCACTAGCGGACAAGAGACCCAGTACTTC. Its translation: CASSLATSGQETQYF.

Here the CDR3 reads CASILQGADTQYF. DNA for the CDR3: TGTGCCAGCATTCTACAGGGGGCCGATACGCAGTATTTT. The chain uses TRBV28 and TRBJ2-3, with 9 bases identical to TRBD1. The junction had 5 bases not matched to a gene; V was cut back by 7 bases and J by 6 bases. Germline assignment: CDR1 MDHEN and CDR2 SYDVKM. CDR3 length equals 13 residues.

This sequence joins TRBV19 and TRBJ1-2; D may be TRBD1 (6 bases). This CDR3 comprises 15 residues. The germline V gene has CDR1 LNHDA and CDR2 SQIVND (reference sequence). V lost 3 bases to trimming and J lost 3 bases, with 14 bases between them. The CDR3 coding sequence is TGTGCCAGTAGTATCGGGGGCCCACCCTACTATGGCTACACCTTC. Translation: CASSIGGPPYYGYTF.

V gene TRBV2 combines with J gene TRBJ1-1; D remains ambiguous. This CDR3 spans 14 amino acids. Germline CDR1 reads SNHLY; CDR2 reads FYNNEI. V lost 3 bases, J lost 2 bases, and 10 bases lay in between. The CDR3 region has the DNA TGTGCCAGCAGTGAGAGATTGACTAACACTGAAGCTTTCTTT. Its protein is CASSERLTNTEAFF.

The rearrangement joins TRBV28 to TRBJ2-2; 9 bases are shared with TRBD1. CDR3 length: 18 residues. With V trimmed by 8 bases and J by 0 bases, 13 bases remained unmatched. CDR1 is MDHEN, CDR2 SYDVKM, per germline. The CDR3 protein is CASHVGDRAPTNTGELFF. Written as DNA, the CDR3 is TGTGCCAGCCATGTTGGGGACAGGGCCCCCACGAACACCGGGGAGCTGTTTTTT.

The chain has TRBV7-3 and TRBJ1-1; 8 positions match TRBD1. The CDR3 runs to 15 residues. The V and J ends lost 5 bases and 0 bases, in that order; junction bases with no gene match: 5. Germline assignment: CDR1 SGHTA and CDR2 FQGTGA. The CDR3: CASSPHRGLNTEAFF. DNA for the CDR3: TGTGCCAGCAGCCCCCACAGGGGGTTGAACACTGAAGCTTTCTTT.

The chain recombines TRBV2 with TRBJ2-3; 7 positions agree with TRBD2. The CDR3 totals 16 residues. Per the germline V gene, CDR1 is SNHLY and CDR2 is FYNNEI. After removal of 4 bases from V and 1 base from J, the junction contained 8 bases not matched to a gene. The CDR3 DNA is TGTGCCAGCAGTGGATTGAGTCGGGGGGGCACAGATACGCAGTATTTT. It specifies CASSGLSRGGTDTQYF.

This chain connects TRBV21-1 to TRBJ2-7; the table's D gene call, TRBD2, was not cross checked with the DNA. TRBV21-1 is noted as a pseudogene. The CDR3 loop spans 13 amino acids. CDR3 bases: TGTGCCAGCATAGAAGGGAGGGCCTACGAGCAGTACTTC. Protein product: CASIEGRAYEQYF.

The gene calls are TRBV12-3 or TRBV12-4 and TRBJ1-5; no reliable D call. The germline V and J ends were trimmed by 0 bases and 6 bases, with 6 bases remaining between them. There are 13 residues in the CDR3. CDR3 sequence (DNA): TGTGCCAGCAGTTTAGCGGTGGGTCAGCCCCAGCATTTT. Its translation: CASSLAVGQPQHF.

The V gene is TRBV19, the J gene TRBJ1-2, with TRBD1 matching 7 bases. V was clipped by 5 bases and J by 2 bases; unmatched bases: 14. CDR1 is LNHDA and CDR2 is SQIVND in the germline V gene (reference sequence). This CDR3 is built from 17 residues. The CDR3: CASSLLRDSQRNYGYTF. The CDR3 nucleotides are TGTGCCAGTAGTCTCCTCCGGGACAGCCAAAGGAACTATGGCTACACCTTC.

CDR3 residues: CSVLGTNGYTF. CDR3 DNA sequence: TGCAGCGTTTTGGGAACGAATGGCTACACCTTC. V is TRBV29-1 and J is TRBJ1-2; D is unclear. The V end lost 5 bases, the J end lost 6 bases, and 10 bases lay between the germline ends. The CDR3 spans 11 residues. The germline CDR1 and CDR2 sequences are SQVTM and ANQGSEA. Using reference TRBV29-1 and TRBJ1-2 for the parts outside the CDR3, the full variable domain is SAVISQKPSRDICQRGTSLTIQCQVDSQVTMMFWYRQQPGQSLTLIATANQGSEATYESGFVIDKFPISRPNLTFSTLTVSNMSPEDSSIYLCSVLGTNGYTFGSGTRLTVV.

This clone was observed many times. The chain employs TRBV6-4 and TRBJ1-6; tentative D call: TRBD1 (5 bases). Germline V lookup: CDR1 MRHNA, CDR2 SNTAGT. The V gene lost 5 bases and the J gene lost 5 bases, with 13 bases spanning the gap. The CDR3 consists of 15 residues. In DNA form, the CDR3 reads TGTGCCAGCAGTCGCCGGGACGCTGATAATTCACCCCTCCACTTT. The encoded protein is CASSRRDADNSPLHF.

V and J are TRBV9 and TRBJ2-3, with 10 bases that match TRBD2. CDR1 is SGDLS, CDR2 YYNGEE, per germline. This CDR3 is 15 amino acids long. The trim removed 4 bases at V and 4 bases at J, leaving 6 bases unmatched. CDR3 bases: TGTGCCAGCAGCCATAGCGGGGGGATCGCAGATACGCAGTATTTT. Protein product: CASSHSGGIADTQYF.

This clone has only one observation. This chain joins TRBV4-1 and TRBJ1-1, with a tentative D call TRBD1 (5 bases). Trimming stripped 0 bases from V and 11 bases from J, with 16 bases between. The germline V gene encodes CDR1 MGHRA and CDR2 YSYEKL. The CDR3 loop spans 14 amino acids. CDR3: CASSQDTGGGEAFF. CDR3 DNA: TGCGCCAGCAGCCAAGATACCGGGGGTGGGGAGGCTTTCTTT.

V is TRBV9 and J is TRBJ1-1; TRBD1 aligns across 9 bases. The J segment lost 4 bases and the V segment lost 3 bases, leaving 1 base of the junction unmatched. This CDR3 has 13 amino acids. The V gene's germline CDR1 is SGDLS and CDR2 YYNGEE. CDR3 sequence reads: CASSGTGATEAFF. CDR3 sequence (DNA): TGTGCCAGCAGCGGGACAGGGGCCACTGAAGCTTTCTTT.

This clone occurred a few times. In nucleotides, the CDR3 is TGTGCCAGCAGCGCACCAGAGACAGGGGGGATAACTAATGAAAAACTGTTTTTT. It encodes CASSAPETGGITNEKLFF. The V gene is TRBV5-4, the J gene TRBJ1-4; TRBD1 agrees at 9 bases. Germline CDR1 and CDR2: SGHNT and YYREEE (reference sequence). J lost 1 base, V lost 4 bases, and 11 bases had no gene match. The CDR3 sequence is 18 residues long.